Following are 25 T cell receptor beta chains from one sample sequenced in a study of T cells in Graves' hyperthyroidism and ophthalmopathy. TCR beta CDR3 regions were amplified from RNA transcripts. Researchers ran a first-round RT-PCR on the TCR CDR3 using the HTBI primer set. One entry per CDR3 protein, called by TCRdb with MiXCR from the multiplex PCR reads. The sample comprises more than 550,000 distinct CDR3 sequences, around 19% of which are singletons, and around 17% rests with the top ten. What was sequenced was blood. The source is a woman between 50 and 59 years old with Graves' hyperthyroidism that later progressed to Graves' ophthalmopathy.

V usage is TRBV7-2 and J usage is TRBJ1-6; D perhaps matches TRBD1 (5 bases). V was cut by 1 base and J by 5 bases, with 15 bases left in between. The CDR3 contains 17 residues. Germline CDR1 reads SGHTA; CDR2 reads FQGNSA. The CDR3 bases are TGTGCCAGCAGCTTAGGTCACACGGGCAGGGATAATTCACCCCTCCACTTT. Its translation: CASSLGHTGRDNSPLHF.

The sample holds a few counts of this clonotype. The CDR3 loop is CASTGHGSLVYGYTF. The CDR3, as DNA: TGTGCCAGTACCGGACACGGGAGCCTAGTCTATGGCTACACCTTC. This chain uses TRBV19 with TRBJ1-2, with D perhaps TRBD1 (5 bases). V was trimmed by 7 bases and J by 4 bases, leaving 19 bases between them. From germline, CDR1 is LNHDA and CDR2 SQIVND (reference sequence). This CDR3 contains 15 residues.

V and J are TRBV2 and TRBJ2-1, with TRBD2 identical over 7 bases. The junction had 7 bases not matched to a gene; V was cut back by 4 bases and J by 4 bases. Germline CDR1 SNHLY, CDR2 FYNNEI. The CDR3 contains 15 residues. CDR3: CASSAGGGGYNEQFF. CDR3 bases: TGTGCCAGCAGTGCAGGTGGGGGGGGGTACAATGAGCAGTTCTTC.

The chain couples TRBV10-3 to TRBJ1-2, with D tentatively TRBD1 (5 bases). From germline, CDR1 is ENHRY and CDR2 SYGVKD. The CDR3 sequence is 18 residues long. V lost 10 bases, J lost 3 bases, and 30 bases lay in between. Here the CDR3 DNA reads TGTGCCACCTCCTGGTTGCTCGATTTGGGCACGGGGGACTATGGCTACACCTTC. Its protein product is CATSWLLDLGTGDYGYTF.

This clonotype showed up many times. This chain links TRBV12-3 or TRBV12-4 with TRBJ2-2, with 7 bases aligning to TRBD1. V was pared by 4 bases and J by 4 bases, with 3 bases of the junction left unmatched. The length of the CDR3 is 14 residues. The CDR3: CASSSQGSTGELFF. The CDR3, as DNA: TGTGCCAGCAGTTCACAGGGGAGCACCGGGGAGCTGTTTTTT.

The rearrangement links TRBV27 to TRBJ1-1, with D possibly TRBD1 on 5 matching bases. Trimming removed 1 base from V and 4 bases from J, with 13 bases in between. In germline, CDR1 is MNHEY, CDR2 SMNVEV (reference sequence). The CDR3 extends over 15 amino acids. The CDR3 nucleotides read TGTGCCAGCAGTTTATTTGGGGGAGGGCCCACTGAAGCTTTCTTT. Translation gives CASSLFGGGPTEAFF.

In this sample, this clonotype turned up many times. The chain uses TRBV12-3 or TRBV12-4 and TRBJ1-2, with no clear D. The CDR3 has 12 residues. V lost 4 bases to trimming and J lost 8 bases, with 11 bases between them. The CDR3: CASSYSAGGYTF. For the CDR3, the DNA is TGTGCCAGCAGTTACTCGGCGGGCGGCTACACCTTC.

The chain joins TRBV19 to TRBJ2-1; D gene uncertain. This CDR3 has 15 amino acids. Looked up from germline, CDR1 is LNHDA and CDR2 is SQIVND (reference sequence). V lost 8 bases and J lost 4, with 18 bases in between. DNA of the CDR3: TGTGCCAGTTCGAGAGGTAGGAAACCTTACAATGAGCAGTTCTTC. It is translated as CASSRGRKPYNEQFF. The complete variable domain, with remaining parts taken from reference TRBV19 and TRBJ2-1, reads DGGITQSPKYLFRKEGQNVTLSCEQNLNHDAMYWYRQDPGQGLRLIYYSQIVNDFQKGDIAEGYSVSREKKESFPLTVTSAQKNPTAFYLCASSRGRKPYNEQFFGPGTRLTVL.

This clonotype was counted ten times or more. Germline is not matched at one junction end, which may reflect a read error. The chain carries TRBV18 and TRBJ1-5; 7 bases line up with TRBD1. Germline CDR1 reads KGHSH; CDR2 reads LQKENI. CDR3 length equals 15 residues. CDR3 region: CASSPPGQLNQPQHF. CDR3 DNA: TGTGCCAGCTCTCCACCGGGACAGCTAAATCAGCCCCAGCATTTT.

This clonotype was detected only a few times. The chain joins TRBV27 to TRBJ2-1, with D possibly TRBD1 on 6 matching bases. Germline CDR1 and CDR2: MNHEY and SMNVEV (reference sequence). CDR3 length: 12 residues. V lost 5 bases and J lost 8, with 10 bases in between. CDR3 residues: CASSMTGYEQFF. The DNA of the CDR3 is TGTGCCAGCAGTATGACAGGCTATGAGCAGTTCTTC.

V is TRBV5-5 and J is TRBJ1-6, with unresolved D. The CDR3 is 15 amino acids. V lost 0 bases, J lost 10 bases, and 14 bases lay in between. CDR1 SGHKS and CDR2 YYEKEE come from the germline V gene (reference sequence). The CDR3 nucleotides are TGTGCCAGCAGCTTGGAAGGACCGCCAGTCTCACCCCTCCACTTT. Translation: CASSLEGPPVSPLHF.

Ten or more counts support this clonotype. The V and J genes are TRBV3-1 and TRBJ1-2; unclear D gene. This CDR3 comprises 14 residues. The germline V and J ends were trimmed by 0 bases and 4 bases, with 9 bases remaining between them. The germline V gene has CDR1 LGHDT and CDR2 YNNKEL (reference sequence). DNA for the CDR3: TGTGCCAGCAGCCAAGATATAAAGACCTATGGCTACACCTTC. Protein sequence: CASSQDIKTYGYTF.

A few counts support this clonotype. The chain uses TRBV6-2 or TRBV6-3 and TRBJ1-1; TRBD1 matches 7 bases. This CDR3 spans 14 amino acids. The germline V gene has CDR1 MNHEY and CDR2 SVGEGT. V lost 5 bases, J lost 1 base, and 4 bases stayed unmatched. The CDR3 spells CASSTHRGNTEAFF. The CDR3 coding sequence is TGTGCCAGCAGTACCCACAGGGGGAACACTGAAGCTTTCTTT.

The CDR3: CASSLEGLDFNEQFF. CDR3 nucleotide sequence: TGTGCCAGCAGTTTGGAGGGACTAGATTTCAATGAGCAGTTCTTC. The chain joins TRBV9 to TRBJ2-1; TRBD2 matches 8 bases. This CDR3 is 15 amino acids long. Trimming cost V 5 bases and J 6 bases; bases outside gene matches: 10. The germline V gene encodes CDR1 SGDLS and CDR2 YYNGEE.

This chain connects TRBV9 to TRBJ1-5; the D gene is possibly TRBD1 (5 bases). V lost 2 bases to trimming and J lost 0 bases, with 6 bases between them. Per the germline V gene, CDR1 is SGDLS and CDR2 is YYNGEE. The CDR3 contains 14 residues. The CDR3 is CASSVTASNQPQHF. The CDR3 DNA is TGTGCCAGCAGCGTGACAGCTAGCAATCAGCCCCAGCATTTT.

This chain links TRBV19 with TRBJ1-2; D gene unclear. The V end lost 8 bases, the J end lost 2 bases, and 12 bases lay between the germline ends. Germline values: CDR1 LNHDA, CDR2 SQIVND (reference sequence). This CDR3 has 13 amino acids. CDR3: CASCPGRNYGYTF. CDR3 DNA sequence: TGTGCCAGTTGTCCCGGGAGAAACTATGGCTACACCTTC. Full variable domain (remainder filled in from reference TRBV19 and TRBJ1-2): DGGITQSPKYLFRKEGQNVTLSCEQNLNHDAMYWYRQDPGQGLRLIYYSQIVNDFQKGDIAEGYSVSREKKESFPLTVTSAQKNPTAFYLCASCPGRNYGYTFGSGTRLTVV.

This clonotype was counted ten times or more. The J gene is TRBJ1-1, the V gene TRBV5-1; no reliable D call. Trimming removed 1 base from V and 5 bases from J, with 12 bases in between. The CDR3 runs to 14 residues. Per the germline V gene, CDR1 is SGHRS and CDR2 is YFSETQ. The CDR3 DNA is TGCGCCAGCAGCTTGAGAGGGTCGGGAACTGAAGCTTTCTTT. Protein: CASSLRGSGTEAFF.

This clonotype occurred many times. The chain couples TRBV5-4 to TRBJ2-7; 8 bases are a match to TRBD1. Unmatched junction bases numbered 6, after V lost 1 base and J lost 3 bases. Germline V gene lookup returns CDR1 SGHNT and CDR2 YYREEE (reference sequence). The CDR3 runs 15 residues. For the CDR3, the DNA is TGTGCCAGCAGCTTGTATCAGGGGGCCCTCTACGAGCAGTACTTC. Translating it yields CASSLYQGALYEQYF.

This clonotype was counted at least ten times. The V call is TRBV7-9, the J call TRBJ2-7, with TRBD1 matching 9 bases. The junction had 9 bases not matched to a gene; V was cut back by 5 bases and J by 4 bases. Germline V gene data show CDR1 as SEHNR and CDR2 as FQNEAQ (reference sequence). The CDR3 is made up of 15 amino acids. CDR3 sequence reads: CASSPSRDRAYEQYF. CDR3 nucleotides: TGTGCCAGCAGCCCAAGCCGGGACAGGGCATACGAGCAGTACTTC.

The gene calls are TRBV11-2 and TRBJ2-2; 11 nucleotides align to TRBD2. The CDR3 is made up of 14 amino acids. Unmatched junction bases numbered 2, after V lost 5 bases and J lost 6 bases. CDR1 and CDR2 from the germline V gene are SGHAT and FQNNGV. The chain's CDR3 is CASSPSGGSGELFF. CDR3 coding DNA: TGTGCCAGCAGCCCTAGCGGGGGGTCCGGGGAGCTGTTTTTT.

The CDR3 DNA reads as TGTGCCAGTAGTACCTCCGAGACAGGCACCGGGGAGCTGTTTTTT. This translates into CASSTSETGTGELFF. This sequence joins TRBV19 and TRBJ2-2, with TRBD1 as a possible D gene (6 bases). Trimming removed 4 bases at V and 4 bases at J, with 13 bases between. The CDR3 covers 15 residues. Germline loops: CDR1 LNHDA, CDR2 SQIVND (reference sequence).

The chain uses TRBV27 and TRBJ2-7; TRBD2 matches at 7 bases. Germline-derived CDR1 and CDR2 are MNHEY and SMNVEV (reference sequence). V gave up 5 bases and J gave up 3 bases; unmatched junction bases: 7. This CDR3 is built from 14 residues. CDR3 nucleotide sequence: TGTGCCAGCAGTCATGACCCTAGCGGCTACGAGCAGTACTTC. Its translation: CASSHDPSGYEQYF.

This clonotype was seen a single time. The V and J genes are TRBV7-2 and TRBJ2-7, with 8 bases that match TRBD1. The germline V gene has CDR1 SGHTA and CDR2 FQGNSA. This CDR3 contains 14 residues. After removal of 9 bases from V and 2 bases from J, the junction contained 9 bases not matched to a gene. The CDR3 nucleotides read TGTGCCAGTAGTATTCAGGACAGGGCCTACGAGCAGTACTTC. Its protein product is CASSIQDRAYEQYF.

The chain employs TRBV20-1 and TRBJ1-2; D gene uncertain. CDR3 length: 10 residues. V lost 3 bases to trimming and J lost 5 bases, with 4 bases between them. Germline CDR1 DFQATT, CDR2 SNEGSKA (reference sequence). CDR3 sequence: CSARRYGYTF. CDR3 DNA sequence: TGCAGTGCTAGGCGGTATGGCTACACCTTC.

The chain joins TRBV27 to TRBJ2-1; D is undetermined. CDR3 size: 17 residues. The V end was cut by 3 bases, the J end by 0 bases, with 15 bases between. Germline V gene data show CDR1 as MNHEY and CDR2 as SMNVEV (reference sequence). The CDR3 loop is CASSFQPYQGSYNEQFF. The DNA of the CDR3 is TGTGCCAGCAGTTTCCAACCGTATCAAGGCTCCTACAATGAGCAGTTCTTC.